Presented here are 18 T cell receptor beta chains from one specimen sequenced in a study of blood T cell repertoires in COVID-19. Profiled with immunoSEQ multiplex PCR; TCRdb holds only in-frame clones, not every one. The sample consists of 200,000 to 250,000 clones, less than 90% of them appearing once. Sequences were obtained from PBMCs or T cells enriched from blood (not recorded which). The receptors stem from a woman aged 50 to 60 in a cohort exposed to, infected with or recovered from COVID-19 (not recorded which).

The chain couples TRBV7-2 to TRBJ2-3, with a tentative D call TRBD2 (6 bases). The CDR3 is made up of 13 amino acids. The germline V gene has CDR1 SGHTA and CDR2 FQGNSA. V lost 5 bases and J 5 bases, leaving 11 bases between the germline ends. Written as DNA, the CDR3 is TGTGCCAGCAGCAGGACTATACGAGATACGCAGTATTTT. It encodes CASSRTIRDTQYF.

The sample holds one count of this clone. The chain joins TRBV5-8 to TRBJ2-2; D is perhaps TRBD1 (6 bases). CDR1 SGHTS and CDR2 YDEGEE come from the germline V gene. The length of the CDR3 is 16 residues. Trimming took off 1 base at V and 2 bases at J, with 12 bases between the two ends. The CDR3 nucleotides are TGTGCCAGCAGCTTGAGATGGACAGCCAACACCGGGGAGCTGTTTTTT. Amino acids: CASSLRWTANTGELFF.

This chain uses TRBV4-3 with TRBJ2-7; the D gene is possibly TRBD2 (6 bases). This CDR3 has 19 residues. V gave up 2 bases and J gave up 1 base, with 24 bases separating them. Germline lookup yields CDR1 LGHNA and CDR2 YSLEER. This CDR3 reads CASSQPAGLLNFGSYEQYF. The DNA for the CDR3 is TGCGCCAGCAGCCAACCGGCGGGACTCCTAAACTTCGGATCCTACGAGCAGTACTTC.

This clone has a single count. V usage is TRBV3-1 (or the pseudogene TRBV3-2) and J usage is TRBJ2-1; a weak D match, TRBD1 (6 bases). Between the trimmed V and J ends, which lost 4 bases and 1 base, there was a span of 11 bases. The CDR3 is 15 residues long. The germline V gene encodes CDR1 LGHDT and CDR2 YNNKEL (reference sequence). Here the CDR3 reads CASSRGRPSYNEQFF. The DNA of the CDR3 is TGTGCCAGCAGCCGGGGGCGCCCATCCTACAATGAGCAGTTCTTC.

This chain links TRBV5-4 with TRBJ1-1; D is perhaps TRBD1 (6 bases). CDR3 size: 14 residues. From germline, CDR1 is SGHNT and CDR2 YYREEE (reference sequence). V shed 2 bases and J shed 2 bases, with 10 bases lying between them. The CDR3 coding sequence is TGTGCCAGCAGCTTACAGGGTGTCAACACTGAAGCTTTCTTT. Translated: CASSLQGVNTEAFF.

J is TRBJ1-1 and V is TRBV18; D possibly corresponds to TRBD1 (6 bases). The CDR3 runs 14 residues. The germline V and J ends were trimmed by 3 bases and 1 base, with 9 bases remaining between them. CDR1 and CDR2 (germline): KGHSH, LQKENI. For the CDR3, the DNA is TGTGCCAGCTCACCGGTACAGGGGAACACTGAAGCTTTCTTT. This encodes CASSPVQGNTEAFF.

This sequence joins TRBV4-2 and TRBJ1-1, with a possible D match to TRBD1 (6 bases). Trimming removed 2 bases from V and 3 bases from J, with 13 bases in between. The germline CDR1 and CDR2 sequences are LGHNA and YNFKEQ. The CDR3 contains 15 residues. CDR3 in amino acids: CASSQSGGADTEAFF. The CDR3 coding sequence is TGTGCCAGCAGCCAATCGGGGGGGGCGGACACTGAAGCTTTCTTT.

The V and J genes are TRBV2 and TRBJ2-3, with 7 bases identical to TRBD1. Germline CDR1 SNHLY, CDR2 FYNNEI. The CDR3 runs 12 residues. V gave up 7 bases and J gave up 9 bases; unmatched junction bases: 7. The chain's CDR3 is CASKSQGDTQYF. In DNA form, the CDR3 reads TGTGCCAGCAAGAGCCAGGGGGACACGCAGTATTTT.

The gene calls are TRBV18 and TRBJ1-5; no definite D call. The CDR3 contains 12 residues. The germline gives CDR1 KGHSH, CDR2 LQKENI. The germline V and J ends were trimmed by 3 bases and 5 bases, with 5 bases remaining between them. This chain's CDR3 is CASSPSDQPQHF. The CDR3 DNA is TGTGCCAGCTCACCCTCGGATCAGCCCCAGCATTTT.

This clone has ten or more counts. This sample includes further DNA sequences coding for the same CDR3. V gene TRBV19 combines with J gene TRBJ1-6, with D tentatively TRBD1 (5 bases). The germline CDR1 and CDR2 sequences are LNHDA and SQIVND (reference sequence). V lost 4 bases and J 6 bases, leaving 7 bases between the germline ends. CDR3 length: 13 residues. The CDR3 bases are TGTGCCAGTAGTAGCAGGGTTAATTCACCCCTCCACTTT. It specifies CASSSRVNSPLHF.

The chain recombines TRBV15 with TRBJ2-7, with D perhaps TRBD1 (6 bases). The germline V and J ends were trimmed by 0 bases and 0 bases, with 15 bases remaining between them. Germline-derived CDR1 and CDR2 are LNHNV and YYDKDF (reference sequence). This CDR3 contains 17 residues. The CDR3: CATSRDGTPKSSYEQYF. In DNA form, the CDR3 reads TGTGCCACCAGCAGAGATGGGACACCCAAGAGCTCCTACGAGCAGTACTTC.

This chain joins TRBV5-1 and TRBJ2-7; 10 nucleotides align to TRBD1. Germline V CDR1 and CDR2: SGHRS, YFSETQ. This CDR3 comprises 15 residues. V shed 4 bases, J shed 6 bases, and the junction held 10 bases outside the gene matches. The CDR3 DNA follows: TGCGCCAGCAGCGCCTCCGGGACAGGGGTCGTCGAGCAGTACTTC. It encodes CASSASGTGVVEQYF.

In DNA, the CDR3 is TGCGCCAGCAGCTCTCCCGGGACAGGGCTAAATTCACCCCTCCACTTT. Protein sequence: CASSSPGTGLNSPLHF. The chain employs TRBV5-1 and TRBJ1-6; 9 nucleotides line up with TRBD1. The V and J ends lost 3 bases and 7 bases, in that order; junction bases with no gene match: 8. CDR3 length: 16 amino acids. CDR1 is SGHRS, CDR2 YFSETQ, per germline. Filled out from reference TRBV5-1 and TRBJ1-6, the complete variable domain reads KAGVTQTPRYLIKTRGQQVTLSCSPISGHRSVSWYQQTPGQGLQFLFEYFSETQRNKGNFPGRFSGRQFSNSRSEMNVSTLELGDSALYLCASSSPGTGLNSPLHFGNGTRLTVT.

The chain employs TRBV10-3 and TRBJ1-5, with 9 bases aligning to TRBD1. Germline-derived CDR1 and CDR2 are ENHRY and SYGVKD. The CDR3 totals 14 residues. Germline trimming cut 5 bases from V and 2 bases from J; bases unmatched to any gene: 1. CDR3 nucleotides: TGTGCCATCAGTAGGACAGGGGGCAATCAGCCCCAGCATTTT. This codes for CAISRTGGNQPQHF.

The chain couples TRBV30 to TRBJ2-2; 7 bases map to TRBD1. Germline CDR1 reads GTSNPN; CDR2 reads SVGIG (reference sequence). The CDR3 length is 16 residues. The V and J ends lost 5 bases and 6 bases, in that order; junction bases with no gene match: 15. The DNA for the CDR3 is TGTGCCTGGGCGGTCGCGACAGGGAATTCTCCCGGGGAGCTGTTTTTT. Its translation: CAWAVATGNSPGELFF. Drawing the rest from reference TRBV30 and TRBJ2-2, the complete variable domain is SQTIHQWPATLVQPVGSPLSLECTVEGTSNPNLYWYRQAAGRGLQLLFYSVGIGQISSEVPQNLSASRPQDRQFILSSKKLLLSDSGFYLCAWAVATGNSPGELFFGEGSRLTVL.

Points on this clone: One junction end does not reproduce the germline sequence, and a read error may be involved. The chain combines TRBV4-3 with TRBJ1-4; 7 bases fit TRBD1. Germline lookup yields CDR1 LGHNA and CDR2 YSLEER. The CDR3 has 16 amino acids. Here the CDR3 reads CASSQETGTANGKLFF. The CDR3 coding sequence is TGCGCCAGCAGCCAAGAAACCGGGACAGCGAATGGAAAACTGTTTTTT.

The chain combines TRBV7-9 with TRBJ2-3, with D tentatively TRBD2 (5 bases). Deletions cut 1 base from V and 2 bases from J, with 10 bases between. The CDR3 runs to 15 residues. The germline V gene has CDR1 SEHNR and CDR2 FQNEAQ (reference sequence). CDR3 in DNA: TGTGCCAGCAGCTTAGGTCGGGGATACACAGATACGCAGTATTTT. Its translation is CASSLGRGYTDTQYF.

This clone was counted once. The rearrangement uses TRBV18 and TRBJ2-1; 7 positions agree with TRBD1. CDR3 length: 15 amino acids. Trimming at V came to 4 bases and at J to 6 bases, leaving 9 bases not matched to a gene. Germline V lookup: CDR1 KGHSH, CDR2 LQKENI. The CDR3 sequence is CASSLKTGYGNEQFF. The CDR3 DNA follows: TGTGCCAGCTCACTCAAGACAGGGTATGGCAATGAGCAGTTCTTC.